The T cell receptor beta chain under discussion was sequenced for a study of persistence of HIV-infected CD4 T cells (dated by TCRdb to 2020 to 2021). Regarding the complete study: Participants had been on suppressive ART for a median of roughly 8 years. Peripheral blood samples of up to about 200 mL were taken at multiple time points, with the exception of two participants who underwent leukapheresis at a single time point. Anti-CD3/anti-CD28 stimulation activated a higher proportion of cells, with a lower memory fraction, than antigen stimulation. The study isolated CMV- and HIV-1 Gag-responding CD4+ T cells from ART-treated individuals to examine antigen-driven clonal expansion of HIV-1-infected cells. The clonality of all cells in each sorted population was measured by TCRbeta sequencing, and the clonality of infected cells was measured by proviral sequencing. Cross-participant TCR cluster analysis included roughly 8 participants for CMV and roughly 7 participants for Gag. Study-wide conclusions, independent of this receptor: Few individuals were included in the study, and only a limited range of antigens was tested. Degenerate expanded CDR3beta sequences were enriched in antigen-responding cells, suggesting convergent selection of CD4+ responses to CMV and Gag. Within the same sorted populations, how oligoclonal the TCRs were correlated with how oligoclonal the proviruses were. Because the TCR analyses were done in bulk, restricting them to just the rare CMV-responding cells that actually carried HIV-1 proviruses was not possible. Significantly lower TCRbeta richness was observed in CMV- and Gag-responding cells than in anti-CD3/anti-CD28-responding cells, and higher oligoclonality was observed in CMV-responding cells than in CD3/CD28-stimulated and Gag-responding cells.

The CDR3 has 15 amino acids, counting the end cysteine and phenylalanine. Kept here is only the CDR3 DNA, which spans 45 bases and is read in frame from base 1. Looking up the germline V gene yields CDR1 SNHLY and CDR2 FYNNEI. After removal of 10 bases from V and 5 bases from J, the junction retains 15 bases not matched to a gene. Points on this clone: Its recognized antigen is unknown. No much larger clone is present one base from it, and per-base qualities are unavailable.

The sample's treatment or condition label, decoded: suppressive antiretroviral therapy. As a nonspecific positive control representing the CD4+ T cell repertoire, the cells were stimulated with anti-CD3/anti-CD28 magnetic beads. Sorting of responding CD4+ T cells was based on upregulation of both CD40 ligand and CD69. HIV-1-infected adults in whom suppressive ART had been started during chronic infection were enrolled as participants. Plasma HIV-1 RNA had been undetectable (below 50 copies/mL) in participants for at least 4 years. To be included, participants needed a CD4+ T cell count above 400 cells/uL and a positive CMV serology. Before stimulation, PBMCs were isolated using density centrifugation and depleted of CD8+ T cells. CD8-depleted PBMCs were stimulated for 15 to 20 hours with anti-CD28/CD49d costimulation, CD40-blocking antibody and enfuvirtide to prevent new infections. Cell sorting was performed on a Beckman Coulter MoFlo Legacy or XDP sorter, and dead cells were excluded with propidium iodide. Genomic DNA was extracted using the QIAamp DNA Mini Kit for samples with more than one million cells and using the Quick-DNA Microprep Kit for all other samples.

TCRbeta repertoires were sequenced from genomic DNA with the immunoSEQ hsTCRB assay version 4 in survey mode. Genomic DNA was diluted to 10 ng/uL, using up to about 1 ug per sample for TCRbeta sequencing. In the original analysis: ImmunoSeq Analyzer 3.0 was used for analysis of TCRbeta data, and diversity was computed on productive nucleotide rearrangements. The improved Chao index was used to estimate lower-bound TCR diversity, and the Gini coefficient was used to estimate clonality using the Immunarch R package. Different nucleotide rearrangements encoding the same CDR3beta amino acid sequence were counted as distinct clonotypes. Differential abundance analysis identified TCRbeta sequences significantly enriched in antigen-responding cells relative to anti-CD3/anti-CD28-activated cells. GLIPH2 clustered TCRs by predicted peptide-MHC specificity, both within individual participants and across merged participant data sets. TCRdb carries this immuneACCESS record with in-frame sequences only. Its versions omit some clonotypes, under half of them owing to an unresolved V gene in the studies checked, with the rest unexplained. V and J calls and clone size come straight from that table; D and trimming were deduced from the DNA. A total of around 47,000 clones appear in this sample, approximately 93% of them only once. Of the sample, about 1.8% is held by the ten largest clones.

This sequence was found in an adult man with HIV who was CMV-seropositive. The starting material was CD4+ T cells sorted from PBMCs after 18-hour stimulation, obtained from a patient who received antiretroviral therapy. The sample's cell subset or site, from its label and the paper: CD40L+CD69+ CD4 T cells responding to anti-CD3/anti-CD28 beads, representing the overall repertoire. The chain is encoded by TRBV2 joined to TRBJ2-7; 9 junctional bases match TRBD1. The DNA is TGTGCCACCAGCGACCCGGGACAGGGTGCCGACGAGCAGTACTTC. It encodes CATSDPGQGADEQYF. The entire variable domain, with the stretches around the CDR3 drawn from the reference TRBV2 and TRBJ2-7 proteins, is EPEVTQTPSHQVTQMGQEVILRCVPISNHLYFYWYRQILGQKVEFLVSFYNNEISEKSEIFDDQFSVERPDGSNFTLKIRSTKLEDSAMYFCATSDPGQGADEQYFGPGTRLTVT.